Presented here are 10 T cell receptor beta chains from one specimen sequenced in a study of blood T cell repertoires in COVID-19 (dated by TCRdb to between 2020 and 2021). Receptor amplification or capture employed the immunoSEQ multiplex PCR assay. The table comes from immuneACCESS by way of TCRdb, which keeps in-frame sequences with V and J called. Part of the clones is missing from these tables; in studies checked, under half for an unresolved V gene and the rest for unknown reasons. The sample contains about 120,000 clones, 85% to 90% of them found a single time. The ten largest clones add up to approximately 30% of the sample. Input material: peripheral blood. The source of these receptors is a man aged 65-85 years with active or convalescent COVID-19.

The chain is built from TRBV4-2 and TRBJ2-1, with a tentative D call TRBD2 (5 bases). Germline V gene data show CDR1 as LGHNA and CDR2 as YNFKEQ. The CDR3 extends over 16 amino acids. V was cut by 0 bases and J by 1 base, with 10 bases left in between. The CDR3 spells CASSQDRRESYNEQFF. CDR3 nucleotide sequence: TGTGCCAGCAGCCAAGATCGAAGGGAGTCCTACAATGAGCAGTTCTTC.

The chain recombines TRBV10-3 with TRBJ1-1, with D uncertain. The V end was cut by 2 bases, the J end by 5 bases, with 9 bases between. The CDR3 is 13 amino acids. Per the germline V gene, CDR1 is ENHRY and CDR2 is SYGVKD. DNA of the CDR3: TGTGCCATCAGTGAGCTCACGGGGACTGAAGCTTTCTTT. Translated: CAISELTGTEAFF.

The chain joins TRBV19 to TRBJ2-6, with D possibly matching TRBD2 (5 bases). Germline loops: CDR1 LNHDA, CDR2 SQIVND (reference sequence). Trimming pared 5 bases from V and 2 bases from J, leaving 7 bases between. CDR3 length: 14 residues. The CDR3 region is CASSEGAGANVLTF. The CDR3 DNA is TGTGCCAGTAGTGAGGGAGCTGGGGCCAACGTCCTGACTTTC.

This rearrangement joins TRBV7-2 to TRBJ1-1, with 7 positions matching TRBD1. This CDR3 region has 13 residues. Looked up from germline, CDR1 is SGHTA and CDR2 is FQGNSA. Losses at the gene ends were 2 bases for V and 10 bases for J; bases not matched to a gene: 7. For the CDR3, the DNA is TGTGCCAGCAGCTTAAGAGAGGCAGGGGGAGCTTTCTTT. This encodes CASSLREAGGAFF.

Written as DNA, the CDR3 is TGTGCCAGCAGCCTAGGGGGGGCTGGAAACACCATATATTTT. Its translation: CASSLGGAGNTIYF. The chain is built from TRBV11-2 and TRBJ1-3; weak D call: TRBD1 (6 bases). Trimming shortened V by 5 bases and J by 2 bases, and 10 bases separated the two germline ends. The CDR3 consists of 14 residues. The germline V gene encodes CDR1 SGHAT and CDR2 FQNNGV.

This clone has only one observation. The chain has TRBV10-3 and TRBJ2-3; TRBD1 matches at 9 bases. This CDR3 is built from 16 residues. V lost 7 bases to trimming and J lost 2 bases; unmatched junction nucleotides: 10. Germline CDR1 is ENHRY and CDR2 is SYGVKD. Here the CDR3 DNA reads TGTGCCATCAAACGGACAGGGGAGGGGGCCACAGATACGCAGTATTTT. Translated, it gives CAIKRTGEGATDTQYF.

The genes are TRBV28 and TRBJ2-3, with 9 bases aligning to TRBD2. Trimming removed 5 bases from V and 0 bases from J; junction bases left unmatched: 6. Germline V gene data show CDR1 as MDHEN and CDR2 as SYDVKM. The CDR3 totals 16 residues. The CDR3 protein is CASSHLAGSSTDTQYF. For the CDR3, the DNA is TGTGCCAGCAGTCATCTAGCGGGGTCCAGCACAGATACGCAGTATTTT.

The CDR3 sequence is CAEGRGQALMDTQYF. CDR3 coding DNA: TGTGCCGAGGGTAGGGGACAGGCCCTTATGGATACGCAGTATTTT. The chain couples TRBV2 to TRBJ2-3, with 8 bases fitting TRBD1. V lost 11 bases to trimming and J lost 6 bases; unmatched junction nucleotides: 16. Germline-derived CDR1 and CDR2 are SNHLY and FYNNEI. The length of the CDR3 is 15 residues.

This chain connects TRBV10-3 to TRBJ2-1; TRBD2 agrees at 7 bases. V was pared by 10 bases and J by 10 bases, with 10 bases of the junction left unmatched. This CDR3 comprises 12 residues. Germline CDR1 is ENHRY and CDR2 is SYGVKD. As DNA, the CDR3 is TGTGCCACCCGGCTAGCGGAGTCAGAGCAGTTCTTC. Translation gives CATRLAESEQFF.

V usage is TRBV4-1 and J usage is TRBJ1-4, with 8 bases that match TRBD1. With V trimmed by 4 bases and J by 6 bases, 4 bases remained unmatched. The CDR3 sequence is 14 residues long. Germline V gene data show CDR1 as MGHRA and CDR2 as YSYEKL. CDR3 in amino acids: CASSPGTGYEKLFF. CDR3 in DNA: TGCGCCAGCAGCCCCGGGACAGGATATGAAAAACTGTTTTTT.